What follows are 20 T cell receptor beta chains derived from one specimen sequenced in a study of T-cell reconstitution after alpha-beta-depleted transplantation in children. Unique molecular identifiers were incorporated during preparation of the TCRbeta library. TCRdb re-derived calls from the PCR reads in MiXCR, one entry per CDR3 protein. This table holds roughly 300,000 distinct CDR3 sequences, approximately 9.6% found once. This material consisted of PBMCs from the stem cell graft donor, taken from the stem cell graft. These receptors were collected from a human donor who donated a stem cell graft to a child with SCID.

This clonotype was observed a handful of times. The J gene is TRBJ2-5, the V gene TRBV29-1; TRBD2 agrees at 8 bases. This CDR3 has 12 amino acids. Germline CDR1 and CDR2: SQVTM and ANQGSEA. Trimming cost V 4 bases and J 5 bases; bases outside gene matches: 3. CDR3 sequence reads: CSVGASGETQYF. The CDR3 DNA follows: TGCAGCGTTGGTGCTAGCGGGGAGACCCAGTACTTC.

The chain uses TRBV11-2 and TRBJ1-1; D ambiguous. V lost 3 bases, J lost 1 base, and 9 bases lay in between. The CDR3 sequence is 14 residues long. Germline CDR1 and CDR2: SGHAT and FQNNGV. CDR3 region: CASSLDGSNTEAFF. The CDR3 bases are TGTGCCAGCAGCTTGGACGGTTCGAACACTGAAGCTTTCTTT.

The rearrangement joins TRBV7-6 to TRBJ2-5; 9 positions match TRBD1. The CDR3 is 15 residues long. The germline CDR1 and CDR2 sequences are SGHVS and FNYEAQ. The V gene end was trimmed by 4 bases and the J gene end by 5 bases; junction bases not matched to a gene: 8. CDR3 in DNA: TGTGCCAGCAGCTGGACCCTGGACAGGGGTGAGACCCAGTACTTC. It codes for CASSWTLDRGETQYF. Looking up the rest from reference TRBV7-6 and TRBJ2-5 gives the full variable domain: GAGVSQSPRYKVTKRGQDVALRCDPISGHVSLYWYRQALGQGPEFLTYFNYEAQQDKSGLPNDRFSAERPEGSISTLTIQRTEQRDSAMYRCASSWTLDRGETQYFGPGTRLLVL.

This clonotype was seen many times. The CDR3 region has the DNA TGCAGTGCTAGTCAACGGAGCTCCTACAATGAGCAGTTCTTC. It encodes CSASQRSSYNEQFF. The J gene is TRBJ2-1, the V gene TRBV20-1; D is unclear. The CDR3 spans 14 residues. The germline V and J ends were trimmed by 3 bases and 0 bases, with 9 bases remaining between them. Germline V gene data show CDR1 as DFQATT and CDR2 as SNEGSKA (reference sequence).

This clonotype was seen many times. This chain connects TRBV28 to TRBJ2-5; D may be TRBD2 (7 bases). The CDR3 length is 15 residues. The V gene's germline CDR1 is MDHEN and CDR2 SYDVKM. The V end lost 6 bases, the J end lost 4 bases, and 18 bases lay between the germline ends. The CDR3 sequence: CASRVSGGKGETQYF. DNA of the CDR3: TGTGCCAGCAGGGTATCGGGGGGCAAAGGAGAGACCCAGTACTTC.

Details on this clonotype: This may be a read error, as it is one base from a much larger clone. The CDR3 region is CASRRSNQETQYF. CDR3 nucleotide sequence: TGCGCCAGCAGACGGAGCAATCAAGAGACCCAGTACTTC. The rearrangement links TRBV5-1 to TRBJ2-5; D unclear. The CDR3 consists of 13 residues. The germline V gene encodes CDR1 SGHRS and CDR2 YFSETQ. With 5 bases removed from V and 2 bases from J, the gap between germline ends came to 10 bases. Filled out from reference TRBV5-1 and TRBJ2-5, the complete variable domain reads KAGVTQTPRYLIKTRGQQVTLSCSPISGHRSVSWYQQTPGQGLQFLFEYFSETQRNKGNFPGRFSGRQFSNSRSEMNVSTLELGDSALYLCASRRSNQETQYFGPGTRLLVL.

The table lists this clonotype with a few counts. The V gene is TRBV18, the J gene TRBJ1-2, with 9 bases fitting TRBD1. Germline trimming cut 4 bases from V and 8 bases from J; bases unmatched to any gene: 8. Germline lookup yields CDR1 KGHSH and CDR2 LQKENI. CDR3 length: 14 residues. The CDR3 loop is CASSQDRDREGYTF. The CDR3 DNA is TGTGCCAGCTCACAAGACCGGGACAGGGAGGGCTACACCTTC. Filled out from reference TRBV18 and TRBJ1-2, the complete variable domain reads NAGVMQNPRHLVRRRGQEARLRCSPMKGHSHVYWYRQLPEEGLKFMVYLQKENIIDESGMPKERFSAEFPKEGPSILRIQQVVRGDSAAYFCASSQDRDREGYTFGSGTRLTVV.

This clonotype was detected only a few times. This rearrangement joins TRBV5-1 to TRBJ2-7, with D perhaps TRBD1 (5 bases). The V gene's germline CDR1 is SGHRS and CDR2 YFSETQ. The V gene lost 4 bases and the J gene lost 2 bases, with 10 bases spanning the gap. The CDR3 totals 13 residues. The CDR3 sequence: CASSHDRPYEQYF. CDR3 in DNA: TGCGCCAGCAGCCACGACAGACCCTACGAGCAGTACTTC. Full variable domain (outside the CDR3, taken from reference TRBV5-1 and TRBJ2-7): KAGVTQTPRYLIKTRGQQVTLSCSPISGHRSVSWYQQTPGQGLQFLFEYFSETQRNKGNFPGRFSGRQFSNSRSEMNVSTLELGDSALYLCASSHDRPYEQYFGPGTRLTVT.

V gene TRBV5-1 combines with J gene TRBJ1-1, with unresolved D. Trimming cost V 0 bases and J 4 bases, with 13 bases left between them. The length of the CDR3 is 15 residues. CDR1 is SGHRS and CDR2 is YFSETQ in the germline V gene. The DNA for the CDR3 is TGCGCCAGCAGCTTGGGCAGTCCCATGGGCACTGAAGCTTTCTTT. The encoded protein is CASSLGSPMGTEAFF.

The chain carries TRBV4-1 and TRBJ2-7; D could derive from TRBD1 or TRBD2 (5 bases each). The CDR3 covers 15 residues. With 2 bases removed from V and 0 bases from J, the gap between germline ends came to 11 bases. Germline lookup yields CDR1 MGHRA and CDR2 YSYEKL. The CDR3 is CASSQSGASSYEQYF. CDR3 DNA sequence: TGCGCCAGCAGCCAATCCGGGGCGAGCTCCTACGAGCAGTACTTC.

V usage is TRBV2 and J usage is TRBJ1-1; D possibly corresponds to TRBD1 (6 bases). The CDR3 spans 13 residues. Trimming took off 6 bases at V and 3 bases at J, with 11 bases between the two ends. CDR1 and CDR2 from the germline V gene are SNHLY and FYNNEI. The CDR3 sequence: CASRTGQYTEAFF. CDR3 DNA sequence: TGTGCCAGCAGAACAGGACAGTACACTGAAGCTTTCTTT. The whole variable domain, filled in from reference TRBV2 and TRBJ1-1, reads EPEVTQTPSHQVTQMGQEVILRCVPISNHLYFYWYRQILGQKVEFLVSFYNNEISEKSEIFDDQFSVERPDGSNFTLKIRSTKLEDSAMYFCASRTGQYTEAFFGQGTRLTVV.

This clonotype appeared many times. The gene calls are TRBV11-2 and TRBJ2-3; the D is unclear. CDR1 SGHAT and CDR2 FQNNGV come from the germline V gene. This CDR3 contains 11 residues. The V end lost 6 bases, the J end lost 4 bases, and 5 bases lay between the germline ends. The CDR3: CASSGPDTQYF. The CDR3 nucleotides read TGTGCCAGCAGTGGGCCAGATACGCAGTATTTT.

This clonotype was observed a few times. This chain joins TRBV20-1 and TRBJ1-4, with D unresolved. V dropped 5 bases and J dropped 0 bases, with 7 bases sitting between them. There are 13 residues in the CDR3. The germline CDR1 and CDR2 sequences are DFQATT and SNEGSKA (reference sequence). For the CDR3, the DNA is TGCAGTGCTCGACCCTCAACTAATGAAAAACTGTTTTTT. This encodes CSARPSTNEKLFF.

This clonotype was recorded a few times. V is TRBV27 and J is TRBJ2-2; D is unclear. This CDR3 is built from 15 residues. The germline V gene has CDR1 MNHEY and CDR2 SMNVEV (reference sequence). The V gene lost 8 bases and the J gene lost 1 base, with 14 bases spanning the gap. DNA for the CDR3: TGTGCCAGCTTTGTGCGCCGCAGGAACACCGGGGAGCTGTTTTTT. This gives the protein CASFVRRRNTGELFF.

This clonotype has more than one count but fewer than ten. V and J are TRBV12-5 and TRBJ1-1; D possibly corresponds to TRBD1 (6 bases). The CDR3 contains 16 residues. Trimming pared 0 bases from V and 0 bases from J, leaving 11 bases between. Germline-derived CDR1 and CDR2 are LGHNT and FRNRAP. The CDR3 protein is CASGLVGHFMNTEAFF. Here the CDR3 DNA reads TGTGCTAGTGGTTTGGTGGGACACTTCATGAACACTGAAGCTTTCTTT.

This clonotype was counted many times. CDR3 in DNA: TGTGCCAGCAGTTTAGGGGACAGCTCCTACAATGAGCAGTTCTTC. Amino acids: CASSLGDSSYNEQFF. The J gene is TRBJ2-1, the V gene TRBV12-3 or TRBV12-4; TRBD1 aligns across 7 bases. The CDR3 is 15 amino acids. Trimming cost V 1 base and J 0 bases; bases outside gene matches: 0.

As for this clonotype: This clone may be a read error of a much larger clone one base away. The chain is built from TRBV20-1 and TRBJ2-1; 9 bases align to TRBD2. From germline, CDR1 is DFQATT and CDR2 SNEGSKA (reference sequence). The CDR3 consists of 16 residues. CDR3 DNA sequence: TGCTGTGCTAGAGGAGGGAGCGGGGGGTATGGAAATGAGCAGTTCTTC. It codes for CCARGGSGGYGNEQFF.

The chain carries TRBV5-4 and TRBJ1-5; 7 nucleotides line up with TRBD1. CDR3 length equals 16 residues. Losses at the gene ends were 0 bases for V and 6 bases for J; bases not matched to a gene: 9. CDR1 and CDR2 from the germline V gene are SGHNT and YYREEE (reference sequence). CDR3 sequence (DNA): TGTGCCAGCAGCTTGGCCCCCTACGACAGGGCTCAGCCCCAGCATTTT. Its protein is CASSLAPYDRAQPQHF.

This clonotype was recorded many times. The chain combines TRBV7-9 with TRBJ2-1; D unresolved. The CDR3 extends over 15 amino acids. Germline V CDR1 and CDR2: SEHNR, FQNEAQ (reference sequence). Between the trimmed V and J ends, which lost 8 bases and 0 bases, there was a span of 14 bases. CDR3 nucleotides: TGTGCCAGCGGGTCCGATTGGAGCTCCTACAATGAGCAGTTCTTC. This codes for CASGSDWSSYNEQFF.

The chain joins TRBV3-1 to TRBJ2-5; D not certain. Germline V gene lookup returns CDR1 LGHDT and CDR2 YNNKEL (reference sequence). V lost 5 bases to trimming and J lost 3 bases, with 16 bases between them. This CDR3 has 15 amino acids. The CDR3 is CASSKQVRWKETQYF. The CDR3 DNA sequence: TGTGCCAGCAGCAAGCAGGTACGTTGGAAAGAGACCCAGTACTTC.